This T cell receptor (beta chain) originates from a study of blood T cell repertoires in COVID-19. The overall study: Acute and convalescent COVID-19 samples came from the United States, Italy and Spain. PBMCs, B-cell-depleted T cells, or T cells provided the cDNA or gDNA that made up the material.

V was cut by 3 bases and J by 4 bases, with 5 bases left in between. The CDR3 runs to 11 residues. In germline, CDR1 is SGHRS, CDR2 YFSETQ. Here immunoSEQ multiplex PCR was the method, and the copy in TCRdb shows in-frame clones only, minus some. The sample carries over 100,000 clones, around 89% recorded once. The sequence was collected from a man aged 60-69 years with COVID-19, enrolled during active disease. Sequencing used peripheral blood. This chain links TRBV5-1 with TRBJ2-7; D is unclear. CDR3 sequence (DNA): TGCGCCAGCAGCTACGCGTACGAGCAGTACTTC. This translates into CASSYAYEQYF.